A single sample gave rise to the 20 T cell receptor beta chains below, sequenced in a study of T cell responses to AZD1222 COVID-19 vaccine. Sequenced by immunoSEQ multiplex PCR; TCRdb stores in-frame clones only, minus some. This sample has roughly 50,000 clones, with 80% to 90% found just once. This sample comprised peripheral blood, obtained on day 0 of AZD1222 vaccination. These receptor sequences come from an adult in good health.

This chain connects TRBV6-4 to TRBJ2-7; a possible D gene is TRBD1 (5 bases). The germline V gene encodes CDR1 MRHNA and CDR2 SNTAGT. The CDR3 sequence is 14 residues long. The V end lost 7 bases, the J end lost 3 bases, and 16 bases lay between the germline ends. CDR3 residues: CASNVGQGYYEQYF. As DNA, the CDR3 is TGTGCCAGCAACGTAGGACAAGGTTACTACGAGCAGTACTTC.

V and J are TRBV20-1 and TRBJ2-1; 13 nucleotides align to TRBD2. Germline V gives CDR1 DFQATT, CDR2 SNEGSKA (reference sequence). This CDR3 region has 14 residues. J was trimmed by 9 bases and V by 3 bases; bases with no gene match: 5. Here the CDR3 reads CSASLLAGGGEQFF. CDR3 DNA: TGCAGTGCTAGTTTACTAGCGGGAGGGGGTGAGCAGTTCTTC.

V and J are TRBV5-5 and TRBJ1-1; D is unresolved. Trimming took off 0 bases at V and 3 bases at J, with 9 bases between the two ends. This CDR3 contains 14 residues. Per germline, CDR1 SGHKS and CDR2 YYEKEE (reference sequence). The CDR3, as DNA: TGTGCCAGCAGCTTGGCGGGTACGGACACTGAAGCTTTCTTT. It encodes CASSLAGTDTEAFF.

V gene TRBV7-6 combines with J gene TRBJ2-1, with D possibly TRBD2 on 6 matching bases. Germline V gene lookup returns CDR1 SGHVS and CDR2 FNYEAQ. V gave up 0 bases and J gave up 6 bases, with 12 bases separating them. This CDR3 has 15 amino acids. The DNA for the CDR3 is TGTGCCAGCAGCTTAGCGGCAGGAGGGCGCAATGAGCAGTTCTTC. It codes for CASSLAAGGRNEQFF.

CDR3 DNA: TGTGCCAGCAGTGAGGGGGACAGGGTAGGCAATGAGCAGTTCTTC. Its translation: CASSEGDRVGNEQFF. The chain has TRBV2 and TRBJ2-1, with 9 bases fitting TRBD1. Per the germline V gene, CDR1 is SNHLY and CDR2 is FYNNEI. With V trimmed by 3 bases and J by 6 bases, 6 bases remained unmatched. The CDR3 spans 15 residues.

The J gene is TRBJ2-6, the V gene TRBV4-2; D unclear. The germline V gene has CDR1 LGHNA and CDR2 YNFKEQ. CDR3 length: 15 residues. V was cut by 0 bases and J by 3 bases, with 6 bases left in between. Here the CDR3 DNA reads TGTGCCAGCAGCCAAGATGCAGATGGGGCCAACGTCCTGACTTTC. This encodes CASSQDADGANVLTF.

The chain is built from TRBV27 and TRBJ1-4; D unresolved. The CDR3 spans 14 residues. With 6 bases removed from V and 3 bases from J, the gap between germline ends came to 11 bases. Germline assignment: CDR1 MNHEY and CDR2 SMNVEV (reference sequence). The DNA of the CDR3 is TGTGCCAGCAGAGTGAGTGGGGCTAATGAAAAACTGTTTTTT. It encodes CASRVSGANEKLFF. Supplemented by reference TRBV27 and TRBJ1-4, the full variable domain reads EAQVTQNPRYLITVTGKKLTVTCSQNMNHEYMSWYRQDPGLGLRQIYYSMNVEVTDKGDVPEGYKVSRKEKRNFPLILESPSPNQTSLYFCASRVSGANEKLFFGSGTQLSVL.

This chain joins TRBV18 and TRBJ1-1; D ambiguous. The CDR3 consists of 14 residues. V lost 1 base, J lost 0 bases, and 6 bases lay in between. From germline, CDR1 is KGHSH and CDR2 LQKENI. The CDR3 bases are TGTGCCAGCTCACCACTGGGAATGAACACTGAAGCTTTCTTT. Encoded protein: CASSPLGMNTEAFF. Combining the CDR3 with reference TRBV18 and TRBJ1-1 gives the whole variable domain NAGVMQNPRHLVRRRGQEARLRCSPMKGHSHVYWYRQLPEEGLKFMVYLQKENIIDESGMPKERFSAEFPKEGPSILRIQQVVRGDSAAYFCASSPLGMNTEAFFGQGTRLTVV.

About this clone itself: One end of the junction varies from germline; a read error may be responsible. The chain joins TRBV28 to TRBJ1-1; tentative D call: TRBD1 (6 bases). The CDR3 is 16 amino acids. CDR1 and CDR2 (germline): MDHEN, SYDVKM. The CDR3 DNA follows: TGTGCCAGCAGTTTACCCGGAGGGGGGGTGAAGACTGAAGCTTTCTTT. Translating gives CASSLPGGGVKTEAFF.

The J gene is TRBJ2-7, the V gene TRBV18; 10 bases align to TRBD2. This CDR3 region has 17 residues. The germline gives CDR1 KGHSH, CDR2 LQKENI. The V gene end was trimmed by 4 bases and the J gene end by 7 bases; junction bases not matched to a gene: 16. The DNA for the CDR3 is TGTGCCAGCTCACTAGGCAGTCCCCTAGCGGGAGCTAATGAGCAGTACTTC. It encodes CASSLGSPLAGANEQYF. Complete variable domain (other parts from reference TRBV18 and TRBJ2-7): NAGVMQNPRHLVRRRGQEARLRCSPMKGHSHVYWYRQLPEEGLKFMVYLQKENIIDESGMPKERFSAEFPKEGPSILRIQQVVRGDSAAYFCASSLGSPLAGANEQYFGPGTRLTVT.

The CDR3 sequence: CASSPYQGLSYEQYF. CDR3 coding DNA: TGTGCCAGCAGCCCTTATCAGGGCCTCTCCTACGAGCAGTACTTC. The chain carries TRBV7-2 and TRBJ2-7, with D tentatively TRBD1 (5 bases). The CDR3 has 15 residues. V gave up 5 bases and J gave up 0 bases, with 14 bases separating them. Germline CDR1 and CDR2: SGHTA and FQGNSA. The complete variable domain, with remaining parts taken from reference TRBV7-2 and TRBJ2-7, reads GAGVSQSPSNKVTEKGKDVELRCDPISGHTALYWYRQSLGQGLEFLIYFQGNSAPDKSGLPSDRFSAERTGGSVSTLTIQRTQQEDSAVYLCASSPYQGLSYEQYFGPGTRLTVT.

This rearrangement joins TRBV6-5 to TRBJ1-1; 7 nucleotides line up with TRBD1. This CDR3 is 16 amino acids long. Germline V gene data show CDR1 as MNHEY and CDR2 as SVGAGI. V shed 0 bases and J 5 bases; nucleotides not matched to a gene: 9. In DNA, the CDR3 is TGTGCCAGCAGTTACTCGAGTACGGCAGGGGGTACTGAAGCTTTCTTT. Translation: CASSYSSTAGGTEAFF.

The chain joins TRBV6-1 to TRBJ2-3; 9 positions agree with TRBD1. After removal of 4 bases from V and 3 bases from J, the junction contained 8 bases not matched to a gene. This CDR3 comprises 16 residues. From germline, CDR1 is MNHNS and CDR2 SASEGT. CDR3 nucleotide sequence: TGTGCCAGCAGTGCTACAGGGGGCGGTGTAACAGATACGCAGTATTTT. Its protein product is CASSATGGGVTDTQYF.

The rearrangement links TRBV28 to TRBJ1-4; the D gene is possibly TRBD1 (6 bases). Germline CDR1 and CDR2: MDHEN and SYDVKM. This CDR3 is 13 amino acids long. Trimming removed 9 bases at V and 7 bases at J, with 15 bases between. CDR3 loop: CASRAGVAEKLFF. The DNA of the CDR3 is TGTGCCAGTCGGGCAGGGGTGGCTGAAAAACTGTTTTTT.

The chain links TRBV7-8 to TRBJ2-1, with D uncertain. The CDR3 runs 15 residues. The germline CDR1 and CDR2 sequences are SGHVS and FQNEAQ. V lost 5 bases and J 6 bases, leaving 17 bases between the germline ends. CDR3 DNA: TGTGCCAGCAGCCGGTCTTTTCTCCTCTCCAATGAGCAGTTCTTC. Its protein is CASSRSFLLSNEQFF.

V gene TRBV6-5 combines with J gene TRBJ1-5, with 10 bases matching TRBD1. The CDR3 extends over 14 amino acids. Losses at the gene ends were 6 bases for V and 6 bases for J; bases not matched to a gene: 5. Germline CDR1 reads MNHEY; CDR2 reads SVGAGI. The CDR3 DNA is TGTGCCAGCAGCCAGGACAGGGGGGTTCAGCCCCAGCATTTT. This codes for CASSQDRGVQPQHF.

The chain employs TRBV28 and TRBJ1-5; 7 bases line up with TRBD1. The J segment lost 4 bases and the V segment lost 6 bases, leaving 6 bases of the junction unmatched. The CDR3 contains 14 residues. Germline V gene data show CDR1 as MDHEN and CDR2 as SYDVKM. In DNA, the CDR3 is TGTGCCAGCAGAGGGACAGCGCGGAATCAGCCCCAGCATTTT. Translation: CASRGTARNQPQHF. Looking up the rest from reference TRBV28 and TRBJ1-5 gives the full variable domain: DVKVTQSSRYLVKRTGEKVFLECVQDMDHENMFWYRQDPGLGLRLIYFSYDVKMKEKGDIPEGYSVSREKKERFSLILESASTNQTSMYLCASRGTARNQPQHFGDGTRLSIL.

Judged by abundance, this clone is medium-sized (0.01 to 0.1%). This chain links TRBV7-2 with TRBJ2-3, with TRBD2 matching 14 bases. Germline CDR1 and CDR2: SGHTA and FQGNSA. The CDR3 contains 17 residues. Trimming took 5 bases from V and 3 from J; bases not matched to a gene: 7. This chain's CDR3 is CASSRGTSGRTTDTQYF. In nucleotides, the CDR3 is TGTGCCAGCAGCAGGGGGACTAGCGGGAGAACTACAGATACGCAGTATTTT.

The chain uses TRBV4-1 and TRBJ1-3, with no clear D. Germline V CDR1 and CDR2: MGHRA, YSYEKL. The CDR3 sequence is 14 residues long. The ends were cut back, 1 base at V and 0 bases at J, with 4 bases in the middle. CDR3 in amino acids: CASSQGPSGNTIYF. The CDR3 DNA is TGCGCCAGCAGCCAAGGACCCTCTGGAAACACCATATATTTT.

CDR3 sequence (DNA): TGCGCCAGCAGCTTGTCAACGGATTTGAACACTGAAGCTTTCTTT. It translates to CASSLSTDLNTEAFF. V and J are TRBV5-1 and TRBJ1-1; D is unclear. Germline assignment: CDR1 SGHRS and CDR2 YFSETQ. Between the trimmed V and J ends, which lost 1 base and 0 bases, there was a span of 10 bases. The CDR3 contains 15 residues.